This TCR beta chain originates from a study of memory CD4+ T cells and cytomegalovirus serostatus. Findings of the study overall: About two fifths of the roughly 150 known CMV-associated TCRbeta sequences appeared in CD4+ memory.

Sequenced by immunoSEQ multiplex PCR; TCRdb stores in-frame clones only, minus some. The table lists around 40,000 clones, about three quarters of them singletons. This CDR3 spans 14 amino acids. Trimming removed 0 bases from V and 7 bases from J; junction bases left unmatched: 2. Germline V gene lookup returns CDR1 SGHRS and CDR2 YFSETQ. Single viable CD3+CD4+CD8-CD45RO+ cells were sorted as the memory CD4+ T cells. With respect to this clone: No antigen is known for it.

V gene TRBV5-1 combines with J gene TRBJ1-4, with 8 positions matching TRBD1. Source material: memory CD4+ T cells from blood. The sequence was obtained from an adult in good health and CMV-seronegative. Here the CDR3 DNA reads TGCGCCAGCAGCTTGGGACAGGGGATTGAAAAACTGTTTTTT. Protein sequence: CASSLGQGIEKLFF. Complete variable domain (other parts from reference TRBV5-1 and TRBJ1-4): KAGVTQTPRYLIKTRGQQVTLSCSPISGHRSVSWYQQTPGQGLQFLFEYFSETQRNKGNFPGRFSGRQFSNSRSEMNVSTLELGDSALYLCASSLGQGIEKLFFGSGTQLSVL.